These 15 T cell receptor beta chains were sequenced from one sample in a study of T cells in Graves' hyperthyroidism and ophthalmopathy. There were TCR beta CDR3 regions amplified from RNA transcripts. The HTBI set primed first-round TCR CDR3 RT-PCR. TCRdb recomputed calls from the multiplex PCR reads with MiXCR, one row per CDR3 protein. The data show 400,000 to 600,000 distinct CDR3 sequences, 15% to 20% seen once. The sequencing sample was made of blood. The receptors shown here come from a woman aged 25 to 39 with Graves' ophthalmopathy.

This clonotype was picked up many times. The CDR3 DNA follows: TGTGCCAGCTCACCAATCCCGACAGGTGGGATTAAAGAGACCCAGTACTTC. Its translation: CASSPIPTGGIKETQYF. The V gene is TRBV18, the J gene TRBJ2-5, with D perhaps TRBD1 (6 bases). Germline assignment: CDR1 KGHSH and CDR2 LQKENI. V lost 2 bases to trimming and J lost 3 bases, with 19 bases between them. CDR3 length equals 17 residues.

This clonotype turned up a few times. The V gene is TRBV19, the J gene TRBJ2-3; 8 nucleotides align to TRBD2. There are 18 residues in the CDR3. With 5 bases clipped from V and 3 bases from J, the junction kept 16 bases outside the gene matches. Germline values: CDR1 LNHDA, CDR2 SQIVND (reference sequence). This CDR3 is CASSSLKSGSSGTDTQYF. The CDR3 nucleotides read TGTGCCAGTAGTTCGCTTAAAAGCGGGAGCAGTGGGACAGATACGCAGTATTTT.

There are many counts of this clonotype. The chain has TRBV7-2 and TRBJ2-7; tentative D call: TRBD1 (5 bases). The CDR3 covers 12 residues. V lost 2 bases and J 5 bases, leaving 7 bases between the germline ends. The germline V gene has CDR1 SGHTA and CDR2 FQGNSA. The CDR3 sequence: CASSLSGNEQYF. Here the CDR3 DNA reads TGTGCCAGCAGCTTATCAGGGAACGAGCAGTACTTC.

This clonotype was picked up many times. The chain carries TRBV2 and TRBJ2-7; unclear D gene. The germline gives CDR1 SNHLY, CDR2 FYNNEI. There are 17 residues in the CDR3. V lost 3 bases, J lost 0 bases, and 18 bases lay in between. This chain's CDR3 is CASSDDNRDPVSYEQYF. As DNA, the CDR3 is TGTGCCAGCAGTGACGACAATCGTGACCCGGTCTCCTACGAGCAGTACTTC.

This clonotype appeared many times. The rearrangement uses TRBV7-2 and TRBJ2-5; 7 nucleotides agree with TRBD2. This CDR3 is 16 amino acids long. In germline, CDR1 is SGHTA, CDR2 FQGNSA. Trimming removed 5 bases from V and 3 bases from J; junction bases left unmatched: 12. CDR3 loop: CASSAQPLAEEETQYF. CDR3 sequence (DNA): TGTGCCAGCAGCGCACAGCCCCTAGCGGAAGAAGAGACCCAGTACTTC. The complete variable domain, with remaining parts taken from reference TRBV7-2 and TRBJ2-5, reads GAGVSQSPSNKVTEKGKDVELRCDPISGHTALYWYRQSLGQGLEFLIYFQGNSAPDKSGLPSDRFSAERTGGSVSTLTIQRTQQEDSAVYLCASSAQPLAEEETQYFGPGTRLLVL.

CDR3 coding DNA: TGTGCCAGCAGCCACGAACGGGGACAGGGGTCGGAGCAGTACTTC. Amino acids: CASSHERGQGSEQYF. This chain links TRBV4-2 with TRBJ2-7; TRBD1 agrees at 10 bases. J lost 7 bases, V lost 3 bases, and 9 bases had no gene match. Germline V CDR1 and CDR2: LGHNA, YNFKEQ. There are 15 residues in the CDR3.

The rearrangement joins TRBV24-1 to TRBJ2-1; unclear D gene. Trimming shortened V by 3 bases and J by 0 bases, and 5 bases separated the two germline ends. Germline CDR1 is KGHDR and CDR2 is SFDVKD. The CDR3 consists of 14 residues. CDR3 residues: CATSDAASYNEQFF. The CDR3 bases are TGTGCCACCAGTGATGCAGCCTCCTACAATGAGCAGTTCTTC.

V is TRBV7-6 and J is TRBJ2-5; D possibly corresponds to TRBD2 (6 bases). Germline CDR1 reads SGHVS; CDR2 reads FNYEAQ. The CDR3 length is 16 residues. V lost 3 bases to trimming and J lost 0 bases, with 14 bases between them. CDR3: CASSLWGLSDQETQYF. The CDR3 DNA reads TGTGCCAGCAGCTTGTGGGGACTTTCCGACCAAGAGACCCAGTACTTC.

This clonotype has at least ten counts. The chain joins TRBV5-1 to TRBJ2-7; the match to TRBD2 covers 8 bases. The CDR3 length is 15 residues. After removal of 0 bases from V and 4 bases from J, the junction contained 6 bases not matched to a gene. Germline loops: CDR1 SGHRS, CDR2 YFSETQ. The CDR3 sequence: CASSLEGSGTYEQYF. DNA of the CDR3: TGCGCCAGCAGCTTGGAAGGTAGCGGGACTTACGAGCAGTACTTC.

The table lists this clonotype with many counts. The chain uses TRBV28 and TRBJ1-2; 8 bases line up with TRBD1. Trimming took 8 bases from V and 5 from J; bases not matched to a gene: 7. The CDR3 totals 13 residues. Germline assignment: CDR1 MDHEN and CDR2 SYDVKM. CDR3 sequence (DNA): TGTGCCAGCCTCGACAGGGGATGGTATGGCTACACCTTC. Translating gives CASLDRGWYGYTF.

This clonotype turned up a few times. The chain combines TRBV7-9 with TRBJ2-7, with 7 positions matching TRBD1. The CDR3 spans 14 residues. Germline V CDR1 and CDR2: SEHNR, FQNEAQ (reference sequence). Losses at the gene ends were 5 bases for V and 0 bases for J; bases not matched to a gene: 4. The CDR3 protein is CASSEDRFSYEQYF. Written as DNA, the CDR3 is TGTGCCAGCAGCGAGGACAGGTTCTCCTACGAGCAGTACTTC. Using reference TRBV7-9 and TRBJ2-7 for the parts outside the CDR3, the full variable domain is DTGVSQNPRHKITKRGQNVTFRCDPISEHNRLYWYRQTLGQGPEFLTYFQNEAQLEKSRLLSDRFSAERPKGSFSTLEIQRTEQGDSAMYLCASSEDRFSYEQYFGPGTRLTVT.

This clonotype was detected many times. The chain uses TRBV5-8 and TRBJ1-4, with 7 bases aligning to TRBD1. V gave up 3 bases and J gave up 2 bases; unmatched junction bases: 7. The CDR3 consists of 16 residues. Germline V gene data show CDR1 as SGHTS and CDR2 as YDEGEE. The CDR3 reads CASSSGQDATNEKLFF. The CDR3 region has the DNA TGTGCCAGCAGCTCTGGACAGGATGCTACTAATGAAAAACTGTTTTTT.

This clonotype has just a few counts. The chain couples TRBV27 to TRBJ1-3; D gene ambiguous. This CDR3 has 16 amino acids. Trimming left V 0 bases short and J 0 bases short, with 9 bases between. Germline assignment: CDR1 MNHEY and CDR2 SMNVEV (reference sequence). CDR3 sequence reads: CASSLSIAFSGNTIYF. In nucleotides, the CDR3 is TGTGCCAGCAGTTTATCGATTGCGTTCTCTGGAAACACCATATATTTT.

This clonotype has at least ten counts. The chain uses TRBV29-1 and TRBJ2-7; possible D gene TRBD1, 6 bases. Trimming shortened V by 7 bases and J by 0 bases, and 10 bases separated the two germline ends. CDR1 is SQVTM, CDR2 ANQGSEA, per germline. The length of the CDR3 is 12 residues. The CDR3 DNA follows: TGCAGCGCGACAGGTACCTCCTACGAGCAGTACTTC. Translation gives CSATGTSYEQYF.

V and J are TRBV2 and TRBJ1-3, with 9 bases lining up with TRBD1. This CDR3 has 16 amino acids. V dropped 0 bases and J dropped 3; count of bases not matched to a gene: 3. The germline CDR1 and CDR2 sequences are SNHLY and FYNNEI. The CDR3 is CASSEAPDRGGNTIYF. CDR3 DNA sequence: TGTGCCAGCAGTGAAGCGCCGGACAGGGGTGGAAACACCATATATTTT.